Presented here are 3 T cell receptor beta chains from one specimen sequenced in a study of blood T cell repertoires in COVID-19. Profiled with immunoSEQ multiplex PCR; TCRdb holds only in-frame clones, not every one. The table records about 9,000 clones, about 85% of them present only once. Sequencing input: peripheral blood. These receptors all come from a human donor in a cohort sampled during active COVID-19.

The rearrangement joins TRBV2 to TRBJ1-4; tentatively, D is TRBD1 (5 bases). The germline V gene encodes CDR1 SNHLY and CDR2 FYNNEI. V lost 4 bases to trimming and J lost 0 bases, with 15 bases between them. The CDR3 covers 17 residues. CDR3 sequence (DNA): TGTGCCAGCAGTGGCAGGGCCGCTTATGCAACTAATGAAAAACTGTTTTTT. Its translation is CASSGRAAYATNEKLFF.

This clone was counted once. This sequence joins TRBV14 and TRBJ1-1; 7 bases map to TRBD1. The CDR3 length is 15 residues. The ends lost 1 base at V and 5 bases at J; junction bases unmatched: 7. The germline gives CDR1 SGHDN, CDR2 FVKESK. CDR3 residues: CASSQGGTVGTEAFF. CDR3 sequence (DNA): TGTGCCAGCAGCCAAGGTGGGACAGTGGGGACTGAAGCTTTCTTT.

The rearrangement uses TRBV7-2 and TRBJ2-4, with a tentative D call TRBD2 (5 bases). Trimming removed 8 bases from V and 6 bases from J, with 26 bases in between. CDR3 length: 17 residues. Looked up from germline, CDR1 is SGHTA and CDR2 is FQGNSA. The CDR3: CASGPSPGRIGGNIQYF. The CDR3 region has the DNA TGTGCCAGCGGACCTTCGCCGGGCAGGATCGGAGGAAACATTCAGTACTTC.